The source of this T cell receptor beta chain is a study of blood T cell repertoires in COVID-19. Looked up from germline, CDR1 is MNHNS and CDR2 is SASEGT. The length of the CDR3 is 14 residues. The germline V and J ends were trimmed by 2 bases and 1 base, with 6 bases remaining between them. In this sample, this clone turned up once. This table comes from immunoSEQ multiplex PCR, and its TCRdb copy is limited to in-frame clones, with some not included. The data hold roughly 480,000 clones, with nearly 90% observed a single time. The sequence came from a man younger than 35 with COVID-19, enrolled during active disease. This chain joins TRBV6-1 and TRBJ1-5; possibly TRBD1 for D (5 bases). Sequences were obtained from peripheral blood. CDR3 in amino acids: CASSERQSNQPQHF. In nucleotides, the CDR3 is TGTGCCAGCAGTGAACGACAGAGCAATCAGCCCCAGCATTTT.